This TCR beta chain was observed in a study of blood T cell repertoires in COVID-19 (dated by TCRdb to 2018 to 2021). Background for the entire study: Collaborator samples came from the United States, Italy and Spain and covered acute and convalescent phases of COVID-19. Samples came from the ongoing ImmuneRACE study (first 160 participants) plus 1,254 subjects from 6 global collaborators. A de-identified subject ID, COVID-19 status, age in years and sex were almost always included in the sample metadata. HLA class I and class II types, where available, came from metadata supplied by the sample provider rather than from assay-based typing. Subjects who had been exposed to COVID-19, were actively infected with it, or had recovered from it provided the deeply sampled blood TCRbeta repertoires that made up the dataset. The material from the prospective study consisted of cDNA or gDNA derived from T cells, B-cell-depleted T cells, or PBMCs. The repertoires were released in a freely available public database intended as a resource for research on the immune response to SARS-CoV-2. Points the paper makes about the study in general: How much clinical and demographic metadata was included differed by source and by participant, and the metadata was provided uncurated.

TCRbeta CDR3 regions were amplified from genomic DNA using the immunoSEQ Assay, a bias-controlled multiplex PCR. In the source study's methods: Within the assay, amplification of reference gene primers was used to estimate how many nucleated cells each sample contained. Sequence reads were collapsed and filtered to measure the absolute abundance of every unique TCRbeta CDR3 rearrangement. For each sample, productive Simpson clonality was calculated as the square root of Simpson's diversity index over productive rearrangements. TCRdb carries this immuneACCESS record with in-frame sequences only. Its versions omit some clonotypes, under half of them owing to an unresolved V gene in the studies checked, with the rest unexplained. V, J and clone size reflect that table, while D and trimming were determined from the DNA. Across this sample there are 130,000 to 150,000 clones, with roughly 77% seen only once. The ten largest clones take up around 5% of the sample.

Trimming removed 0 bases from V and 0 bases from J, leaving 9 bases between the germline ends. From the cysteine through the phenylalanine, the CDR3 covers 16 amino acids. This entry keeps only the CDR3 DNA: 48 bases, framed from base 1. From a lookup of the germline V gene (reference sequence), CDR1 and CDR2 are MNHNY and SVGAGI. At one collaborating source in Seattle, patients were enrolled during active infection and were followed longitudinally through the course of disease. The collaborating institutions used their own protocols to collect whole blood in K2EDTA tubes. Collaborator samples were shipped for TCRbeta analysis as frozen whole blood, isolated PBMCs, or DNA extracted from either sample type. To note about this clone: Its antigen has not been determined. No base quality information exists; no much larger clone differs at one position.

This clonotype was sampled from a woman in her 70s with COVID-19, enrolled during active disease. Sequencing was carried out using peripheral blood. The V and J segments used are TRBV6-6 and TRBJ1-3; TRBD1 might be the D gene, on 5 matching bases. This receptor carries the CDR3 CASSYSGPASGNTIYF. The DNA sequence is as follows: TGTGCCAGCAGTTACTCGGGGCCAGCCTCTGGAAACACCATATATTTT.